This TCR beta chain was captured by sequencing in a study of blood T cells in healthy people across ages. A note on this clonotype: Its antigen is unknown. A single base separates this from a much larger clone, so it may be a read error.

For the second PCR, which ran for about 6 to 11 cycles, a sample-barcoded 5' primer and a J-beta primer mix were used. TCRdb analysed the 5' RACE reads with MiXCR anew, one entry per CDR3 protein. The profile shows 700,000 or so distinct CDR3 sequences, about 43% of them singletons. This CDR3 spans 15 amino acids. Germline V gene lookup returns CDR1 MNHEY and CDR2 SMNVEV (reference sequence). Trimming took 0 bases from V and 4 from J, leaving 12 bases between them. Study-wide findings and caveats: Across the age range, TCR beta diversity per million T cells fell in a roughly linear way.

Sequencing input: blood. This sequence joins TRBV27 and TRBJ1-2; D gene uncertain. The sequence came from a man older than 75 in good health. The CDR3 DNA reads TGTGCCAGCAGTTTATCAGGACTGGGTAGCTATGGCTACACCTTC. Translated, it gives CASSLSGLGSYGYTF.